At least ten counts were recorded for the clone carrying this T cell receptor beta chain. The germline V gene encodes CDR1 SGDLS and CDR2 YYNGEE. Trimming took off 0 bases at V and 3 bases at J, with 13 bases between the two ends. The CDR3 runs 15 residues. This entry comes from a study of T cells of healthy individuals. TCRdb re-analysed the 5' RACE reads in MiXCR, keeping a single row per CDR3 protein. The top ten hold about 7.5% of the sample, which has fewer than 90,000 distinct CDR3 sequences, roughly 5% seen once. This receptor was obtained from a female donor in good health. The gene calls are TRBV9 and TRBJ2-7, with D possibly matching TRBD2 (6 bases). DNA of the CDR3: TGTGCCAGCAGCGTAGCGCGGGACGCCATCTACGAGCAGTACTTC. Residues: CASSVARDAIYEQYF.